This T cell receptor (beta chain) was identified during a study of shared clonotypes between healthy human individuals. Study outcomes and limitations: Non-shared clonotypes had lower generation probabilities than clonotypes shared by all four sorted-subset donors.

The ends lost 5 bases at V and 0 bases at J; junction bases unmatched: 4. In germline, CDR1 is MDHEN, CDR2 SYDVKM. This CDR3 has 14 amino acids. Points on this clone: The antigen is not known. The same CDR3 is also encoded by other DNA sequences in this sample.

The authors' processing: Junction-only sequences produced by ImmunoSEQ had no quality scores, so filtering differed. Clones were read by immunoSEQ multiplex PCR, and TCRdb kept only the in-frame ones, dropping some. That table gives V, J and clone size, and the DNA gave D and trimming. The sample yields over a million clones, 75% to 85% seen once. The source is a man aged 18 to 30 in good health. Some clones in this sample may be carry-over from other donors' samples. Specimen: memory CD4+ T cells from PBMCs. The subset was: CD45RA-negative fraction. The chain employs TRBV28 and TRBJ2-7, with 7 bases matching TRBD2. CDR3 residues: CASSPGGSSYEQYF. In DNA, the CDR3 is TGTGCCAGCAGTCCCGGGGGGAGCTCCTACGAGCAGTACTTC.